This passage covers 18 T cell receptor beta chains from one sample sequenced in a study of T cells in women clearing cervical HPV infection. Some clones are missing from TCRdb's copy, which holds only in-frame ones; the method was immunoSEQ multiplex PCR. In total, the table holds approximately 34,000 clones. Material: blood buffy coat. All receptors derive from a woman between 18 and 75 years old with a cervical HPV16 infection that either progressed to CIN3+ or cleared (not recorded which).

Details on this clone: The read falls 3 residues short of the CDR3 end, and the missing part is taken from the germline J gene. The chain uses TRBV4-2 and TRBJ2-7; TRBD2 matches 7 bases. The CDR3 extends over 15 amino acids. V shed 0 bases and J 5 bases; nucleotides not matched to a gene: 7. Germline V gives CDR1 LGHNA, CDR2 YNFKEQ. Incomplete CDR3 DNA: TGTGCCAGCAGCCAAGACTTGCGGGAGTATAACGAG. Protein: CASSQDLREYNE. The full CDR3 protein is CASSQDLREYNEQYF.

About this clone: The DNA ends 3 residues before the CDR3 does, and the rest of the CDR3 is filled in from the germline J gene. V is TRBV7-9 and J is TRBJ2-7, with D hard to call. Trimming shortened V by 6 bases and J by 1 base, and 13 bases separated the two germline ends. Germline CDR1 and CDR2: SEHNR and FQNEAQ (reference sequence). The CDR3 extends over 14 amino acids. The CDR3 is CASSQPHGSYEQYF. CDR3 DNA, as far as it was read: TGTGCCAGCAGTCAACCGCACGGGTCCTACGAG.

Turning to this clone: The read terminates 3 residues before the CDR3 end, so the remaining end is supplied by the germline J gene. The gene calls are TRBV2 and TRBJ2-5; 13 bases are shared with TRBD2. Germline-derived CDR1 and CDR2 are SNHLY and FYNNEI. Trimming cost V 5 bases and J 2 bases; bases outside gene matches: 5. The CDR3 contains 16 residues. Partial CDR3 DNA: TGTGCCAGCAGTCCACTAGCGGGGGGGTTTCAAGAGACC. Amino acid sequence: CASSPLAGGFQET. The complete CDR3 reads CASSPLAGGFQETQYF. Together with reference TRBV2 and TRBJ2-5, the CDR3 gives the full variable domain: EPEVTQTPSHQVTQMGQEVILRCVPISNHLYFYWYRQILGQKVEFLVSFYNNEISEKSEIFDDQFSVERPDGSNFTLKIRSTKLEDSAMYFCASSPLAGGFQETQYFGPGTRLLVL.

Note on this clone: The CDR3 end falls 3 residues outside the read, so it is completed with the germline J gene. The chain joins TRBV7-2 to TRBJ2-5, with 7 bases lining up with TRBD1. The CDR3 has 15 amino acids. Trimming removed 2 bases from V and 4 bases from J; junction bases left unmatched: 7. The germline V gene encodes CDR1 SGHTA and CDR2 FQGNSA. CDR3 bases read: TGTGCCAGCAGCTTAAGAGGGGGCAAGGGAGAGACC. This encodes CASSLRGGKGET. The CDR3, in full, reads CASSLRGGKGETQYF.

Worth noting for this clone: The read falls 3 residues short of the CDR3 end, and the missing part is taken from the germline J gene. This chain links TRBV5-6 with TRBJ2-3, with D hard to call. Between the trimmed V and J ends, which lost 4 bases and 2 bases, there was a span of 14 bases. Germline CDR1 reads SGHDT; CDR2 reads YYEEEE. There are 15 residues in the CDR3. CDR3 DNA (partial): TGTGCCAGCAGCCTTTATCAGCGAATCACAGATACG. Translation: CASSLYQRITDT. The entire CDR3 reads CASSLYQRITDTQYF.

As concerns this clone: The DNA ends 3 residues before the CDR3 does, and the rest of the CDR3 is filled in from the germline J gene. The V call is TRBV6-2 or TRBV6-3, the J call TRBJ2-2; 8 bases are shared with TRBD1. CDR1 is MNHEY and CDR2 is SVGEGT in the germline V gene. This CDR3 region has 13 residues. CDR3 DNA (partial): TGTGCCAGCAGGGACAGGGACGTTGAAAAG. It encodes CASRDRDVEK. The whole CDR3 sequence is CASRDRDVEKLFF.

As concerns this clone: The CDR3 end lies 3 residues beyond the end of the read and is filled in from the germline J gene. The chain combines TRBV19 with TRBJ1-1; tentatively, D is TRBD1 (6 bases). The CDR3 has 13 amino acids. CDR1 and CDR2 from the germline V gene are LNHDA and SQIVND (reference sequence). The CDR3 bases that were read are TGTGCCAGTAGTACAATTCAGGGGTTCGAA. Translated: CASSTIQGFE. The full CDR3 sequence reads CASSTIQGFEAFF.

Comments on this clone: From the germline J gene comes the end of the CDR3, since the read stops 3 residues before it. The rearrangement uses TRBV14 and TRBJ2-7, with D possibly TRBD2 on 5 matching bases. V was shortened by 2 bases and J by 3 bases, with 11 bases between the two germline ends. This CDR3 contains 14 residues. Germline values: CDR1 SGHDN, CDR2 FVKESK. CDR3 DNA (partial): TGTGCCAGCAGCCAAAGCGGCAGACTCTACGAG. This gives the protein CASSQSGRLYE. The entire CDR3 protein reads CASSQSGRLYEQYF.

Points on this clone: The observed sequence ends 3 residues before the CDR3 terminus, with the missing tail filled in from the germline J gene. The chain couples TRBV7-8 to TRBJ1-5; D perhaps matches TRBD1 (6 bases). V was shortened by 4 bases and J by 2 bases, with 21 bases between the two germline ends. The germline gives CDR1 SGHVS, CDR2 FQNEAQ. The CDR3 contains 18 residues. CDR3 in amino acids: CASSWRGLGARGNQPQHF. The sequenced CDR3 bases are TGTGCCAGCAGCTGGCGGGGGCTAGGGGCGAGAGGCAATCAGCCC.

To note about this clone: The CDR3 end falls 3 residues outside the read, so it is completed with the germline J gene. The chain is built from TRBV5-1 and TRBJ1-1; D remains ambiguous. CDR3 length: 12 residues. V was trimmed by 1 base and J by 4 bases, leaving 5 bases between them. The germline V gene encodes CDR1 SGHRS and CDR2 YFSETQ. The part of the CDR3 DNA that was read is TGCGCCAGCAGCTTGCCGGGCACTGAA. Translated, it gives CASSLPGTE. Given in full, the CDR3 is CASSLPGTEAFF.

Points on this clone: The read ends 3 residues early relative to the CDR3; the germline J gene fills the gap. The V and J genes are TRBV7-6 and TRBJ1-4, with a weak D call TRBD1 (6 bases). V was trimmed by 5 bases and J by 5 bases, leaving 18 bases between them. Germline loops: CDR1 SGHVS, CDR2 FNYEAQ. The length of the CDR3 is 16 residues. The covered CDR3 bases are TGTGCCAGCAGCCCGGCCCTAGGGGGTATAAATGAAAAA. Protein: CASSPALGGINEK. The entire CDR3 protein reads CASSPALGGINEKLFF.

As regards this clone: The read gets to within 3 residues of the CDR3 end, and the germline J gene fills in the rest. The V gene is TRBV5-1, the J gene TRBJ2-3; 10 nucleotides align to TRBD2. The CDR3 is made up of 14 amino acids. V shed 4 bases, J shed 6 bases, and the junction held 5 bases outside the gene matches. Germline loops: CDR1 SGHRS, CDR2 YFSETQ. Incomplete CDR3 DNA: TGCGCCAGCAGCGCGAGCGGGGGGGAGGATACG. Residues: CASSASGGEDT. In full, the CDR3 is CASSASGGEDTQYF.

This CDR3 is CASSSGQGNYGYTF. CDR3 DNA, as far as it was read: TGTGCCAGCAGCTCTGGACAGGGTAACTATGGC. The chain uses TRBV7-2 and TRBJ1-2; 8 positions match TRBD1. The read ends 3 residues shy of where the CDR3 ends; the end is completed using the germline J gene. Germline V lookup: CDR1 SGHTA, CDR2 FQGNSA. Trimming cost V 4 bases and J 1 base; bases outside gene matches: 2. The CDR3 is 14 amino acids.

Comment on this clone: The read ends 3 residues early relative to the CDR3; the germline J gene fills the gap. The genes are TRBV20-1 and TRBJ2-7; 12 bases fit TRBD2. This CDR3 has 16 residues. V lost 1 base to trimming and J lost 5 bases; unmatched junction nucleotides: 9. From germline, CDR1 is DFQATT and CDR2 SNEGSKA (reference sequence). The CDR3 sequence is CSARAYGLAGFNEQYF. CDR3 bases read: TGCAGTGCTAGAGCCTACGGACTAGCGGGGTTCAACGAG.

Of note for this clone: The read gets to within 3 residues of the CDR3 end, and the germline J gene fills in the rest. The rearrangement joins TRBV19 to TRBJ1-2; no clear D gene. The CDR3 has 13 amino acids. Germline CDR1 and CDR2: LNHDA and SQIVND (reference sequence). The CDR3 loop is CASAGSVSYDYTF. The sequenced CDR3 bases are TGTGCCAGTGCGGGCAGCGTCTCCTACGAC.

Turning to this clone: The read ends 3 residues shy of where the CDR3 ends; the end is completed using the germline J gene. The V call is TRBV20-1, the J call TRBJ1-5, with TRBD1 identical over 8 bases. This CDR3 has 13 amino acids. Germline CDR1 reads DFQATT; CDR2 reads SNEGSKA (reference sequence). V lost 5 bases and J lost 7; bases outside the gene matches: 7. The CDR3 reads CSAGQGEIQPQHF. The CDR3 bases that were read are TGCAGTGCTGGACAGGGTGAGATACAGCCC.

A word on this clone: The sequence runs out 3 residues before the end of the CDR3; the remainder is reconstructed from the germline J gene. The V gene is TRBV6-1, the J gene TRBJ1-1; TRBD1 aligns across 7 bases. From germline, CDR1 is MNHNS and CDR2 SASEGT. With V trimmed by 4 bases and J by 0 bases, 5 bases remained unmatched. The CDR3 extends over 15 amino acids. CDR3 DNA (partial): TGTGCCAGCAGTGTCTGGGGACAGATGAACACTGAA. Residues: CASSVWGQMNTE. The CDR3, in full, reads CASSVWGQMNTEAFF.

To note about this clone: The CDR3 extends 3 residues past the end of the read, so its final part is completed from the germline J gene. The V and J genes are TRBV10-3 and TRBJ1-2; TRBD1 matches at 11 bases. CDR3 length equals 17 residues. The germline gives CDR1 ENHRY, CDR2 SYGVKD. Trimming removed 9 bases from V and 4 bases from J; junction bases left unmatched: 16. The sequenced part of the CDR3 DNA is TGTGCCATACGTTCCCCGGGACAGGGGGTAATTGCCTATGGC. The encoded protein is CAIRSPGQGVIAYG. The full-length CDR3 reads as CAIRSPGQGVIAYGYTF.